These 29 T cell receptor beta chains were sequenced from one sample in a study of tumor-infiltrating lymphocytes in primary liver carcinoma. Using a constant-region primer together with ProtoScript II reverse transcriptase, TCR beta cDNA was made from roughly 520 ng of total RNA. Libraries of TCR beta came from three nested multiplex PCR rounds with slightly modified ARM-PCR. Both of the initial two PCR rounds ran for about 11 cycles and employed TRBV1-TRBV30 forward primers alongside a C-beta reverse primer. Each CDR3 protein gets one entry after TCRdb re-called the multiplex PCR reads with MiXCR. This sample carries about 200,000 distinct CDR3 sequences, 65% of them seen once, and the ten largest clones take around 7.1%. They got blood RNA out of unsorted whole blood and also pulled out germline DNA. Sequenced sample: peripheral blood. The source is a woman aged 55-69 years with primary liver carcinoma and hepatitis B virus infection.

This clonotype was observed a single time. The V call is TRBV4-1, the J call TRBJ1-2, with D possibly TRBD1 on 6 matching bases. CDR3 length: 16 residues. Trimming removed 3 bases from V and 12 bases from J, with 26 bases in between. Germline loops: CDR1 MGHRA, CDR2 YSYEKL. The CDR3 here is CASSHVETGKPYCNTF. CDR3 sequence (DNA): TGCGCCAGCAGCCACGTTGAGACAGGCAAGCCTTATTGTAACACCTTC.

The rearrangement uses TRBV29-1 and TRBJ1-2, with 9 bases identical to TRBD1. Germline lookup yields CDR1 SQVTM and CDR2 ANQGSEA. This CDR3 comprises 15 residues. Trimming at V came to 7 bases and at J to 10 bases, leaving 19 bases not matched to a gene. CDR3 loop: CSATKGQGHNNDYTF. The CDR3 DNA sequence: TGCAGCGCAACAAAGGGACAGGGACACAACAATGACTACACCTTC.

As concerns this clonotype: Its ends do not fully match the called genes, so a read error is possible. The chain carries TRBV6-5 and TRBJ2-7; D is perhaps TRBD1 (6 bases). The CDR3 has 16 residues. The germline V gene encodes CDR1 MNHEY and CDR2 SVGAGI. CDR3: CGSSYTTETGSYEQYF. CDR3 in DNA: TGTGGCAGCAGCTACACGACGGAGACAGGCTCCTACGAGCAGTACTTC.

For this clonotype: A much larger clone lies one base from this, so it may be a read error. The chain employs TRBV28 and TRBJ1-2; D possibly corresponds to TRBD1 (5 bases). The ends were cut back, 8 bases at V and 5 bases at J, with 18 bases in the middle. Per the germline V gene, CDR1 is MDHEN and CDR2 is SYDVKM. This CDR3 is built from 14 residues. CDR3 DNA: TGTGCCAGCTCGAACAGGTGGCTGAAATATGGCTACACCTTC. Translation gives CASSNRWLKYGYTF.

As regards this clonotype: One junction end does not reproduce the germline sequence, and a read error may be involved. The V call is TRBV11-3, the J call TRBJ2-7; 10 nucleotides match TRBD1. The CDR3 has 14 residues. The germline CDR1 and CDR2 sequences are SGHNT and YENEEA. CDR3 DNA sequence: TGTGTCAGCAGCTTGAGACAGGGGGCAGGCAAGCAGTACTTC. It translates to CVSSLRQGAGKQYF.

Concerning this clonotype itself: This may arise from a read error, as a much more abundant clone is one base away. The rearrangement joins TRBV4-1 to TRBJ1-2; 7 nucleotides line up with TRBD1. Germline CDR1 reads MGHRA; CDR2 reads YSYEKL. V lost 6 bases to trimming and J lost 8 bases; unmatched junction nucleotides: 12. The CDR3 consists of 14 residues. This CDR3 reads CASRRSGGLWGYTF. In nucleotides, the CDR3 is TGCGCCAGCAGACGGTCAGGGGGTTTGTGGGGCTACACCTTC.

This clonotype was detected ten times or more. V usage is TRBV30 and J usage is TRBJ2-7, with 9 bases aligning to TRBD1. This CDR3 is built from 12 residues. Germline-derived CDR1 and CDR2 are GTSNPN and SVGIG (reference sequence). The V gene end was trimmed by 5 bases and the J gene end by 4 bases; junction bases not matched to a gene: 3. CDR3 sequence (DNA): TGTGCCTGGGGACAGGGGCTATACGAGCAGTACTTC. Residues: CAWGQGLYEQYF.

Details on this clonotype: Given a much more abundant clone one base away, this may be a read error. V is TRBV10-3 and J is TRBJ2-1; D ambiguous. This CDR3 is built from 14 residues. Per the germline V gene, CDR1 is ENHRY and CDR2 is SYGVKD. Trimming cost V 8 bases and J 8 bases, with 19 bases left between them. The CDR3 DNA reads as TGTGCCATCTGTGGCCAGCCCCCTTTGGATGAGCAGTTCTTC. Amino acid sequence: CAICGQPPLDEQFF.

The chain recombines TRBV11-2 with TRBJ2-1, with D maybe TRBD1 (5 bases). CDR1 is SGHAT and CDR2 is FQNNGV in the germline V gene. V was cut by 8 bases and J by 7 bases, with 24 bases left in between. This CDR3 is built from 16 residues. Here the CDR3 DNA reads TGTGCCAGCGGTTTACGTCCGGACATTACCTCAAATGAGCAGTTCTTC. Protein sequence: CASGLRPDITSNEQFF.

This clonotype was seen ten or more times. The chain links TRBV4-2 to TRBJ1-5; perhaps TRBD1 as D (6 bases). CDR1 is LGHNA and CDR2 is YNFKEQ in the germline V gene. V dropped 6 bases and J dropped 5 bases, with 11 bases sitting between them. This CDR3 is built from 13 residues. CDR3 DNA sequence: TGTGCCAGCAGACAGGGAGGCGATCAGCCCCAGCATTTT. Translated: CASRQGGDQPQHF.

This clonotype was seen ten or more times. The genes are TRBV12-3 or TRBV12-4 and TRBJ2-2; weak D call: TRBD2 (5 bases). V lost 3 bases, J lost 0 bases, and 8 bases lay in between. This CDR3 region has 15 residues. The CDR3 is CASSLDWTNTGELFF. The CDR3 bases are TGTGCCAGCAGTTTGGACTGGACGAACACCGGGGAGCTGTTTTTT.

This clonotype was seen a handful of times. This rearrangement joins TRBV6-6 to TRBJ1-1, with unresolved D. The V gene lost 3 bases and the J gene lost 6 bases, with 17 bases spanning the gap. This CDR3 comprises 15 residues. The germline V gene encodes CDR1 MNHNY and CDR2 SVGAGI (reference sequence). The CDR3 DNA sequence: TGTGCCAGCAGTTATGACGGTCCCCAGAGGTCTGAAGCTTTCTTT. Its protein product is CASSYDGPQRSEAFF.

This chain uses TRBV28 with TRBJ1-2; a weak D match, TRBD1 (5 bases). V dropped 7 bases and J dropped 6 bases, with 15 bases sitting between them. Per germline, CDR1 MDHEN and CDR2 SYDVKM. This CDR3 spans 13 amino acids. CDR3 in DNA: TGTGCCAGCAAAATGGGCAGGGTGGATGGCTACACCTTC. This sequence encodes CASKMGRVDGYTF.

Concerning this clonotype: One end of the junction fails to match germline, which may point to a read error. CDR3 region: CTSSLDRKEQYF. In DNA form, the CDR3 reads TGTACCAGCAGCTTAGACAGGAAAGAACAGTACTTT. The rearrangement links TRBV11-1 to TRBJ2-7, with TRBD1 as a possible D gene (6 bases). The CDR3 is made up of 12 amino acids. Germline CDR1 and CDR2: SGHAT and FQDESV (reference sequence).

This clonotype was detected many times. J is TRBJ1-2 and V is TRBV6-5, with D possibly matching TRBD1 (5 bases). CDR3 length: 13 amino acids. Deletions cut 6 bases from V and 8 bases from J, with 16 bases between. Germline assignment: CDR1 MNHEY and CDR2 SVGAGI. The CDR3 sequence: CASSREEGWGYTF. As DNA, the CDR3 is TGTGCCAGCAGCCGCGAAGAGGGGTGGGGCTACACCTTC.

CDR3 nucleotides: TGTGCCAGCAGCTACGGCGCGGGCACTACCACAGATACGCAGTATTTT. Protein sequence: CASSYGAGTTTDTQYF. This chain connects TRBV6-5 to TRBJ2-3; perhaps TRBD2 as D (5 bases). V was pared by 6 bases and J by 2 bases, with 18 bases between. Germline V gives CDR1 MNHEY, CDR2 SVGAGI. The CDR3 sequence is 16 residues long.

Comments on this clonotype: A junction end diverges from the germline sequence, so it may reflect a read error. This chain uses TRBV11-1 with TRBJ2-5; D possibly corresponds to TRBD1 (6 bases). Germline loops: CDR1 SGHAT, CDR2 FQDESV (reference sequence). This CDR3 spans 13 amino acids. CDR3 sequence reads: CASRSDSQEAQYF. The CDR3 DNA reads as TGTGCTAGCAGATCGGACAGCCAAGAGGCCCAGTACTTC.

DNA for the CDR3: TGTGCCAGCAGTTGGCCCAAGACCGGTGAGCAGTTCTTC. This codes for CASSWPKTGEQFF. The chain is built from TRBV28 and TRBJ2-1, with D uncertain. The CDR3 extends over 13 amino acids. Germline V gene data show CDR1 as MDHEN and CDR2 as SYDVKM. Trimming took 4 bases from V and 9 from J, leaving 13 bases between them.

This clonotype is judged medium-sized. The chain is built from TRBV11-2 and TRBJ1-6; D gene uncertain. The V gene lost 3 bases and the J gene lost 7 bases, with 7 bases spanning the gap. From germline, CDR1 is SGHAT and CDR2 FQNNGV. The CDR3 runs to 13 residues. Here the CDR3 reads CASSFVMNSPLHF. As DNA, the CDR3 is TGTGCCAGCAGCTTTGTAATGAATTCACCCCTCCACTTT.

In regard to this clonotype: The junction and the germline gene differ at one end; a read error may be behind it. The rearrangement joins TRBV11-2 to TRBJ2-5; D ambiguous. Germline V lookup: CDR1 SGHAT, CDR2 FQNNGV. The CDR3 length is 14 residues. CDR3 sequence: CASSPSETQETQYF. Written as DNA, the CDR3 is TGTGCCAGCAGCCCAAGCGAGACTCAAGAGACTCAGTACTTC.

The V gene is TRBV11-2, the J gene TRBJ2-1; 7 nucleotides align to TRBD2. V gave up 5 bases and J gave up 15 bases; unmatched junction bases: 10. Germline V gene sequence: CDR1 SGHAT, CDR2 FQNNGV. The CDR3 sequence is 12 residues long. CDR3 in DNA: TGTGCCAGCAGCCTCGGGGAGGGTGCAGGGTTCTTC. This codes for CASSLGEGAGFF.

Of note for this clonotype: A much larger clone lies one base from this, so it may be a read error. CDR3 residues: CASSFRDVNTEVFF. CDR3 in DNA: TGTGCCAGCAGTTTCCGGGACGTGAACACTGAAGTTTTCTTT. The V and J genes are TRBV12-3 or TRBV12-4 and TRBJ1-1; D may be TRBD1 (5 bases). The CDR3 loop spans 14 amino acids.

With regard to this clonotype: A much larger clone differs from this one at a single base, so this may be a read error. The chain links TRBV5-6 to TRBJ2-1; TRBD2 agrees at 7 bases. Germline V gene sequence: CDR1 SGHDT, CDR2 YYEEEE. This CDR3 is 16 amino acids long. DNA for the CDR3: TGTGCCAGCACCTTCGGCGGGAGAGGTTCCTACAATAAGCAGTTCTTC. It is translated as CASTFGGRGSYNKQFF.

Comments on this clonotype: Sequence at one end of the junction differs from germline and may be a read error. This chain uses TRBV5-1 with TRBJ2-3; TRBD2 is a possible D gene (6 bases). Looked up from germline, CDR1 is SGHRS and CDR2 is YFSETQ. This CDR3 contains 15 residues. The chain's CDR3 is CASSSTRTNPDTRYF. The CDR3 coding sequence is TGCGCCAGCAGCTCGACCCGGACTAACCCAGATACGCGGTATTTT.

V gene TRBV12-3 or TRBV12-4 combines with J gene TRBJ2-3; TRBD2 might be the D (5 bases). There are 15 residues in the CDR3. V lost 1 base and J lost 5, with 13 bases in between. Here the CDR3 DNA reads TGTGCCAGCAGTTTAGTTCCGGGAACCGGAGATACGCAGTATTTT. It codes for CASSLVPGTGDTQYF.

With respect to this clonotype: One base away lies a much larger clone, so this may be a sequencing read error. This chain joins TRBV6-5 and TRBJ1-1; D not certain. This CDR3 region has 14 residues. Germline loops: CDR1 MNHEY, CDR2 SVGAGI. V was clipped by 2 bases and J by 2 bases, with 9 bases between them. In DNA form, the CDR3 reads TGTGCCAGCAGTTACGGGTGGTTCAACACTGAAGCTTTCTTT. Protein sequence: CASSYGWFNTEAFF.

This clonotype was counted ten times or more. In nucleotides, the CDR3 is TGTGCCAGCAGTTTAGGACAGGGCCGCGGCTACACCTTC. Encoded protein: CASSLGQGRGYTF. This sequence joins TRBV6-5 and TRBJ1-2, with 8 bases aligning to TRBD1. CDR1 and CDR2 from the germline V gene are MNHEY and SVGAGI. The CDR3 consists of 13 residues. After removal of 4 bases from V and 8 bases from J, the junction contained 6 bases not matched to a gene.

Comment on this clonotype: A much larger clone sits a single nucleotide away, making a read error possible. The chain uses TRBV6-5 and TRBJ2-1, with D hard to call. Germline V CDR1 and CDR2: MNHEY, SVGAGI. V lost 6 bases, J lost 6 bases, and 9 bases lay in between. There are 12 residues in the CDR3. The CDR3 region is CASSPQFNEQFF. CDR3 DNA sequence: TGTGCCAGCAGCCCCCAGTTCAATGAGCAGTTCTTC.

Regarding this clonotype: Its ends do not fully match the called genes, so a read error is possible. This chain joins TRBV11-2 and TRBJ2-1, with 11 positions matching TRBD2. The CDR3 is made up of 16 amino acids. Per germline, CDR1 SGHAT and CDR2 FQNNGV. The DNA for the CDR3 is TGTGCCAACAGCCCAAGACTAGCGGGAAACAGCAATGAGCAGTTCTTC. Protein product: CANSPRLAGNSNEQFF.